This entry describes one TCR beta chain. This specimen belongs to a study of blood T cell repertoires in COVID-19. On the study more broadly: There were acute and convalescent COVID-19 samples, and they came from the United States, Italy and Spain. T cells, B-cell-depleted T cells, or PBMCs provided the cDNA or gDNA that served as material.

The V gene lost 6 bases and the J gene lost 6 bases, with 12 bases spanning the gap. CDR3 length: 13 residues. Here immunoSEQ multiplex PCR was the method, and the copy in TCRdb shows in-frame clones only, minus some. Of 200,000 to 250,000 clones listed, roughly 86% are singletons. The clonotype was recovered from an older woman who had recovered from COVID-19. The material sequenced was peripheral blood. The gene calls are TRBV12-3 or TRBV12-4 and TRBJ1-5, with TRBD1 as a possible D gene (5 bases). CDR3 DNA sequence: TGTGCCAGCAGGAAGGCAGGGTTTCAGCCCCAGCATTTT. Translating gives CASRKAGFQPQHF.